These 27 T cell receptor beta chains came from one sample sequenced in a study of persistence of HIV-infected CD4 T cells. Sequencing used immunoSEQ version 4 in survey mode. TCRdb keeps only in-frame clones here, not all; method: immunoSEQ multiplex PCR. Found here are 35,000 to 55,000 clones, just over 90% of them singletons; the top ten hold around 2%. No cognate antigen is known for these TCRs. Anti-CD3/anti-CD28 beads served as a nonspecific positive control stimulus. Responding CD4+ T cells were sorted by upregulation of both CD40 ligand and CD69. The sample in question was CD4+ T cells sorted from PBMCs after roughly 20-hour stimulation, obtained from a patient who received antiretroviral therapy. The receptors stem from an adult man with HIV who was CMV-seropositive.

The table lists this clone with a count of one. The chain is built from TRBV3-1 (or the pseudogene TRBV3-2) and TRBJ1-2; TRBD1 matches at 8 bases. Germline lookup yields CDR1 LGHDT and CDR2 YNNKEL (reference sequence). Losses at the gene ends were 0 bases for V and 3 bases for J; bases not matched to a gene: 12. The CDR3 loop spans 18 amino acids. CDR3 in DNA: TGTGCCAGCAGCCAAGATGTGGGAAGGACAGGGAAAGACTATGGCTACACCTTC. This codes for CASSQDVGRTGKDYGYTF.

This chain uses TRBV2 with TRBJ1-2; 7 nucleotides align to TRBD1. Trimming at V came to 5 bases and at J to 2 bases, leaving 5 bases not matched to a gene. The CDR3 extends over 14 amino acids. Germline CDR1 SNHLY, CDR2 FYNNEI. The CDR3 sequence is CASSRGPTNYGYTF. In DNA, the CDR3 is TGTGCCAGCAGTAGGGGGCCCACAAACTATGGCTACACCTTC.

In its sample, this clone was seen once. The chain joins TRBV6-2 or TRBV6-3 to TRBJ2-1; D gene uncertain. The CDR3 contains 11 residues. V was pared by 5 bases and J by 8 bases, with 7 bases between. The germline V gene encodes CDR1 MNHEY and CDR2 SVGEGT. The CDR3 loop reads CASSKRYEQFF. The CDR3 bases are TGTGCCAGCAGTAAACGTTATGAGCAGTTCTTC.

In its sample, this clone was seen a few times. The V and J genes are TRBV7-9 and TRBJ1-2, with TRBD1 identical over 7 bases. This CDR3 contains 16 residues. V dropped 0 bases and J dropped 4; count of bases not matched to a gene: 8. Germline V gene sequence: CDR1 SEHNR, CDR2 FQNEAQ (reference sequence). The CDR3 DNA reads TGTGCCAGCAGCTTAGCGAGCGGACAGGCAATCTATGGCTACACCTTC. The encoded protein is CASSLASGQAIYGYTF.

The genes are TRBV28 and TRBJ1-1; 8 nucleotides agree with TRBD1. The CDR3 spans 13 residues. With 6 bases clipped from V and 4 bases from J, the junction kept 4 bases outside the gene matches. Germline CDR1 and CDR2: MDHEN and SYDVKM. The CDR3 bases are TGTGCCAGCAGCCGAACAGGGGGCACTGAAGCTTTCTTT. Protein: CASSRTGGTEAFF.

V is TRBV7-3 and J is TRBJ2-7; the match to TRBD2 covers 7 bases. The J segment lost 3 bases and the V segment lost 1 base, leaving 6 bases of the junction unmatched. Germline V gives CDR1 SGHTA, CDR2 FQGTGA. The CDR3 spans 15 residues. Written as DNA, the CDR3 is TGTGCCAGCAGCTTAAACACCGGCGGGGGCTACGAGCAGTACTTC. Its translation: CASSLNTGGGYEQYF.

The rearrangement links TRBV10-3 to TRBJ2-7, with 7 nucleotides matching TRBD1. There are 12 residues in the CDR3. Germline V CDR1 and CDR2: ENHRY, SYGVKD. V gave up 3 bases and J gave up 5 bases; unmatched junction bases: 1. In DNA form, the CDR3 reads TGTGCCATCAGTGACAGGGGGAACGAGCAGTACTTC. Its protein product is CAISDRGNEQYF.

V usage is TRBV7-3 and J usage is TRBJ2-7; 7 bases agree with TRBD2. The CDR3 covers 13 residues. The V segment lost 1 base and the J segment 4 bases; nucleotides outside the gene matches: 1. In germline, CDR1 is SGHTA, CDR2 FQGTGA. CDR3 coding DNA: TGTGCCAGCAGCTTAAGCGGGGGATACGAGCAGTACTTC. Translating gives CASSLSGGYEQYF.

This clone was observed a single time. The chain has TRBV3-1 (or the pseudogene TRBV3-2) and TRBJ2-2, with D tentatively TRBD1 (7 bases). V shed 3 bases and J shed 4 bases, with 9 bases lying between them. This CDR3 contains 14 residues. Germline V gene lookup returns CDR1 LGHDT and CDR2 YNNKEL (reference sequence). In DNA, the CDR3 is TGTGCCAGCAGCCACCAGGGGGGCACCGGGGAGCTGTTTTTT. Its protein product is CASSHQGGTGELFF.

This clone appeared a single time. This chain links TRBV11-3 with TRBJ2-1; 8 nucleotides line up with TRBD1. This CDR3 has 17 residues. Germline loops: CDR1 SGHNT, CDR2 YENEEA. The V and J ends lost 5 bases and 4 bases, in that order; junction bases with no gene match: 13. The CDR3 spells CASSPRTGPTPYNEQFF. Here the CDR3 DNA reads TGTGCCAGCAGCCCCCGGACAGGGCCCACACCTTACAATGAGCAGTTCTTC.

The chain has TRBV5-5 and TRBJ1-4, with D possibly matching TRBD1 (5 bases). The V gene's germline CDR1 is SGHKS and CDR2 YYEKEE (reference sequence). The CDR3 totals 15 residues. The ends were cut back, 4 bases at V and 5 bases at J, with 15 bases in the middle. Written as DNA, the CDR3 is TGTGCCAGCAGCCGTAGTTGGGACTCGAATGAAAAACTGTTTTTT. Translation gives CASSRSWDSNEKLFF.

The V and J genes are TRBV3-1 (or the pseudogene TRBV3-2) and TRBJ2-6; D unclear. Germline V gives CDR1 LGHDT, CDR2 YNNKEL (reference sequence). There are 16 residues in the CDR3. V shed 1 base and J shed 6 bases, with 13 bases lying between them. In DNA form, the CDR3 reads TGTGCCAGCAGCCAAGCCCCTGACCATGTGGCCAACGTCCTGACTTTC. It encodes CASSQAPDHVANVLTF.

This clone was detected only once. The chain links TRBV6-5 to TRBJ1-6; 9 bases agree with TRBD1. The CDR3 is 15 residues long. Losses at the gene ends were 7 bases for V and 7 bases for J; bases not matched to a gene: 8. Germline CDR1 MNHEY, CDR2 SVGAGI. The CDR3 coding sequence is TGTGCCAGCACCGTACAGGGGGCGGGAAATTCACCCCTCCACTTT. Translating gives CASTVQGAGNSPLHF.

The V and J genes are TRBV6-5 and TRBJ2-5, with a weak D call TRBD1 (5 bases). Germline V gene lookup returns CDR1 MNHEY and CDR2 SVGAGI. V was trimmed by 7 bases and J by 5 bases, leaving 11 bases between them. The CDR3 loop spans 12 amino acids. For the CDR3, the DNA is TGTGCCAGCAAGTTATGGGGCGAGACCCAGTACTTC. Translation: CASKLWGETQYF.

The chain links TRBV5-1 to TRBJ1-2; 10 nucleotides match TRBD1. CDR1 SGHRS and CDR2 YFSETQ come from the germline V gene. V shed 4 bases, J shed 6 bases, and the junction held 9 bases outside the gene matches. The CDR3 sequence is 15 residues long. The CDR3 loop is CASSTSTGGEHGYTF. CDR3 nucleotides: TGCGCCAGCAGCACCTCGACAGGGGGCGAGCATGGCTACACCTTC.

The V call is TRBV9, the J call TRBJ1-4, with TRBD1 as a possible D gene (5 bases). Deletions cut 3 bases from V and 10 bases from J, with 19 bases between. The CDR3 has 15 amino acids. Germline CDR1 reads SGDLS; CDR2 reads YYNGEE. CDR3 sequence: CASSEQDLWSVKLFF. In nucleotides, the CDR3 is TGTGCCAGCAGCGAACAGGACCTTTGGAGTGTAAAACTGTTTTTT.

V and J are TRBV5-1 and TRBJ2-2; TRBD2 might be the D (6 bases). V was clipped by 3 bases and J by 5 bases, with 17 bases between them. The CDR3 has 16 amino acids. The germline V gene has CDR1 SGHRS and CDR2 YFSETQ. The CDR3: CASSYGGERGTGELFF. DNA for the CDR3: TGCGCCAGCAGCTATGGCGGGGAAAGGGGAACCGGGGAGCTGTTTTTT.

V is TRBV7-6 and J is TRBJ2-7; D uncertain. Germline CDR1 is SGHVS and CDR2 is FNYEAQ. The CDR3 is 14 amino acids. Trimming took 6 bases from V and 2 from J, leaving 14 bases between them. The CDR3 nucleotides are TGTGCCAGCAGACCCGGGCTTGGGACCTACGAGCAGTACTTC. Amino acids: CASRPGLGTYEQYF.

This chain connects TRBV4-1 to TRBJ1-6; D is uncertain. The CDR3 has 14 residues. Per germline, CDR1 MGHRA and CDR2 YSYEKL. V lost 0 bases to trimming and J lost 8 bases, with 8 bases between them. The CDR3 here is CASSQDSGYSPLHF. The CDR3 DNA sequence: TGCGCCAGCAGCCAAGACAGTGGGTATTCACCCCTCCACTTT.

The chain joins TRBV3-1 (or the pseudogene TRBV3-2) to TRBJ2-7, with D hard to call. This CDR3 region has 15 residues. Looked up from germline, CDR1 is LGHDT and CDR2 is YNNKEL (reference sequence). V shed 5 bases and J shed 0 bases, with 14 bases lying between them. The CDR3 reads CASSFQFLSSYEQYF. The CDR3 DNA follows: TGTGCCAGCAGCTTTCAGTTCCTAAGCTCCTACGAGCAGTACTTC.

Relative to its sample, this clone is medium-sized. As DNA, the CDR3 is TGCGCCAGCAGCTTGGCGGTGGGGACCTACGAGCAGTACTTC. Translated, it gives CASSLAVGTYEQYF. The chain employs TRBV5-1 and TRBJ2-7; unclear D gene. Trimming removed 0 bases from V and 2 bases from J, with 9 bases in between. The CDR3 has 14 amino acids. Per the germline V gene, CDR1 is SGHRS and CDR2 is YFSETQ. The full variable domain, its missing parts supplied by reference TRBV5-1 and TRBJ2-7, is KAGVTQTPRYLIKTRGQQVTLSCSPISGHRSVSWYQQTPGQGLQFLFEYFSETQRNKGNFPGRFSGRQFSNSRSEMNVSTLELGDSALYLCASSLAVGTYEQYFGPGTRLTVT.

V is TRBV5-1 and J is TRBJ2-2; D unresolved. The ends were cut back, 0 bases at V and 4 bases at J, with 7 bases in the middle. Germline assignment: CDR1 SGHRS and CDR2 YFSETQ. The CDR3 sequence is 14 residues long. The CDR3: CASSLVSGTGELFF. The CDR3 DNA sequence: TGCGCCAGCAGCTTGGTTTCGGGCACCGGGGAGCTGTTTTTT.

J is TRBJ1-1 and V is TRBV6-2 or TRBV6-3, with a tentative D call TRBD1 (6 bases). Trimming took 2 bases from V and 6 from J, leaving 13 bases between them. The CDR3 runs to 14 residues. Per germline, CDR1 MNHEY and CDR2 SVGEGT. The CDR3 reads CASSYRGQSAEAFF. The DNA of the CDR3 is TGTGCCAGCAGTTACCGCGGACAGTCGGCTGAAGCTTTCTTT.

The V gene is TRBV4-1, the J gene TRBJ2-1, with 7 bases lining up with TRBD2. CDR3 length: 17 amino acids. After removal of 0 bases from V and 4 bases from J, the junction contained 9 bases not matched to a gene. Per the germline V gene, CDR1 is MGHRA and CDR2 is YSYEKL. In DNA form, the CDR3 reads TGCGCCAGCAGCCAAGATTCGGGTAGCGGGCCATACAATGAGCAGTTCTTC. Its protein product is CASSQDSGSGPYNEQFF.

The chain joins TRBV5-1 to TRBJ2-5; 8 positions agree with TRBD2. The CDR3 loop spans 14 amino acids. Germline CDR1 and CDR2: SGHRS and YFSETQ. Germline trimming cut 0 bases from V and 5 bases from J; bases unmatched to any gene: 3. CDR3 amino acids: CASSLGLAMETQYF. The CDR3 coding sequence is TGCGCCAGCAGCTTGGGACTAGCGATGGAGACCCAGTACTTC.

By sample share, this clone is medium-sized (0.01 to 0.1%). The DNA of the CDR3 is TGCGCCAGCAGCCAAGATATCCGCAGCAACTATGGCTACACCTTC. Amino acids: CASSQDIRSNYGYTF. The J gene is TRBJ1-2, the V gene TRBV4-1; D remains ambiguous. From germline, CDR1 is MGHRA and CDR2 YSYEKL. V dropped 0 bases and J dropped 2 bases, with 10 bases sitting between them. The CDR3 length is 15 residues.

The rearrangement joins TRBV6-4 to TRBJ2-6; no clear D gene. The CDR3 contains 15 residues. Germline CDR1 and CDR2: MRHNA and SNTAGT. With 6 bases removed from V and 3 bases from J, the gap between germline ends came to 12 bases. The CDR3 protein is CASSELFGGANVLTF. Here the CDR3 DNA reads TGTGCCAGCAGCGAACTATTTGGTGGGGCCAACGTCCTGACTTTC.